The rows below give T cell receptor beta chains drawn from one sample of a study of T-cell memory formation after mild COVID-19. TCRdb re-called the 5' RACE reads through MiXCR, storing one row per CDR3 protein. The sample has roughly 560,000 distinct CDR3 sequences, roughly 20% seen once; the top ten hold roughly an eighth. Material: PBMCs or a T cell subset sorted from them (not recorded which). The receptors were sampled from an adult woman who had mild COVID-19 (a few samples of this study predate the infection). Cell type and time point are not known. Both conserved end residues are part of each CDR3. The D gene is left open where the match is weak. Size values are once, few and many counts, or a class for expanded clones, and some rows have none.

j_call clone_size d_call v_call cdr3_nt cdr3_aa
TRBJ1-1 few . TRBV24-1 TGTGCCACCAGTGATACAGGAGTTGGTAAAGGGACTGAAGCTTTCTTT CATSDTGVGKGTEAFF
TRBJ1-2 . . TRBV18 TGTGCCAGCTCACCAGGGGAGGGGAGCGGCTACACCTTC CASSPGEGSGYTF
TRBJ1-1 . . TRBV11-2 TGTGCCAGCAGCCTTTTGGACACGGACACTGAAGCTTTCTTT CASSLLDTDTEAFF
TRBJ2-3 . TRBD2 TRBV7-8 TGTGCCAGCAGCTTCGGACTAGCGGGGACAGATACGCAGTATTTT CASSFGLAGTDTQYF
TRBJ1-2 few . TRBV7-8 TGTGCCAGCAGCTTAGCGCCGGGGGGGAACTATGGCTACACCTTC CASSLAPGGNYGYTF
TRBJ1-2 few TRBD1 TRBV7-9 TGTGCCAGCAGCTTAGCGGGACAGCTTAACTATGGCTACACCTTC CASSLAGQLNYGYTF
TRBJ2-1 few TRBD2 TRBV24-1 TGTGCCACCGGGACTAGTAATGAGCAGTTCTTC CATGTSNEQFF
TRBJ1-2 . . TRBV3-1 TGTGCCAGCAGCCAAGCTTCTTCGGCAGCCTATGGCTACACCTTC CASSQASSAAYGYTF
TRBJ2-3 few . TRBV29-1 TGCAGCGTGGGGAAACGTTTGACAGATACGCAGTATTTT CSVGKRLTDTQYF
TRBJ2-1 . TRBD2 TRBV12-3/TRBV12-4 TGTGCCAGCAGTCCCGGACTAGCGGGACGGTATGAGCAGTTCTTC CASSPGLAGRYEQFF
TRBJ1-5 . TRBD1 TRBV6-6 TGTGCCAGCCGTCCGGGACAGGGGTTTCAGCCCCAGCATTTT CASRPGQGFQPQHF
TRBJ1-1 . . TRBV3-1 TGTGCCAGCAGCCCCGTGGGTTTGGGGGTGAACACTGAAGCTTTCTTT CASSPVGLGVNTEAFF
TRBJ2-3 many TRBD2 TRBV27 TGTGCCAGCAGTGTACTAACTAGCGGGAGCACAGATACGCAGTATTTT CASSVLTSGSTDTQYF
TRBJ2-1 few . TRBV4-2 TGTGCCAGCAGCCAAGAGGCCGTCTACAATGAGCAGTTCTTC CASSQEAVYNEQFF
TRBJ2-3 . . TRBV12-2 TGTGCAAGTCGCTTACGGGCAGGGCTAGGCACAGATACGCAGTATTTT CASRLRAGLGTDTQYF
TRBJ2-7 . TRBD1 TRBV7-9 TGTGCCAGCAGTTTCGTCGACAGGGGGCTATCCTACGAGCAGTACTTC CASSFVDRGLSYEQYF
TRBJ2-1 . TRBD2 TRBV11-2 TGTGCCAGCAGCATGGGACTAGCGGGAGGCTGGTCCTACAATGAGCAGTTCTTC CASSMGLAGGWSYNEQFF
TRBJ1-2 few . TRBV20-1 TGCAGTGCTAGAGCCCCACAGGGAGGGTATGGCTACACCTTC CSARAPQGGYGYTF
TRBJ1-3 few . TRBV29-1 TGCAGCGTTAACCGGGACACTGAAAACACCATATATTTT CSVNRDTENTIYF
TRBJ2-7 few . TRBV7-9 TGTGCCAGCAGCTTAGGTAGCTCCCTAGGGCAGTACTTC CASSLGSSLGQYF
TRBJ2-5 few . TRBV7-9 TGTGCCAGCAGCCGTATTGAGGGAGAGACCCAGTACTTC CASSRIEGETQYF
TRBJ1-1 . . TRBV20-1 TGCAGTGCTTGGGCAGGAAACACTGAAGCTTTCTTT CSAWAGNTEAFF
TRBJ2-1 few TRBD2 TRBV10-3 TGTGCCATCAGTGACCCGGGGGGAGCCACCCATGAGCAGTTCTTC CAISDPGGATHEQFF
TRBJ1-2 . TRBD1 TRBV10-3 TGTGCCATCAGAGGTACAGGGGGCCATAACTATGGCTACACCTTC CAIRGTGGHNYGYTF
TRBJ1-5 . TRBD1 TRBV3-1 TGTGCCAGCAGCCGAGGGGGGACAGGGGGCCGGCCCCAGCATTTT CASSRGGTGGRPQHF
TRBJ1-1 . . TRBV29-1 TGCAGCGCGGAGGACGGGGAGAACACTGAAGCTTTCTTT CSAEDGENTEAFF
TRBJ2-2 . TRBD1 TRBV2 TGTGCCAGCAGCCCCAATAGCGACAGGGTGGTGATTGCCGGGGAGCTGTTTTTT CASSPNSDRVVIAGELFF
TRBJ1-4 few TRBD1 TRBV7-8 TGTGCCAGCAGCATCGGACAGGGGGTCTTTGCAACTAATGAAAAACTGTTTTTT CASSIGQGVFATNEKLFF
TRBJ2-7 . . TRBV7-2 TGTGCCAGCAGCTTAGACGGTTTAACCTACGAGCAGTACTTC CASSLDGLTYEQYF
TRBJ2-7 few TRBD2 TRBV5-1 TGCGCCAGCAGCTTGGAAGCGGGGGGAGGCGAGCAGTACTTC CASSLEAGGGEQYF
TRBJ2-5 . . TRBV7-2 TGTGCCAGCAGCTTAGAACGGGAGAGGTTAATGGAGACCCAGTACTTC CASSLERERLMETQYF
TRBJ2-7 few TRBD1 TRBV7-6 TGTGCCAGCAGCTTAGACAGGGGTACAGGGGAGCAGTACTTC CASSLDRGTGEQYF
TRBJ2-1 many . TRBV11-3 TGTGCCAGCAGCTTAGCCGGGCACGGCCTCTACAATGAGCAGTTCTTC CASSLAGHGLYNEQFF
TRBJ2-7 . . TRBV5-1 TGCGCCAGCATCCAGTCTTCTGCAGGACCCTACGAGCAGTACTTC CASIQSSAGPYEQYF
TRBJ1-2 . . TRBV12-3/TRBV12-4 TGTGCCAGCAGTGGGGCCATGGGGTATGGCTACACCTTC CASSGAMGYGYTF
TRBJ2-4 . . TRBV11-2 TGTGCCAGCAGCTTATCCCCCAAACAGTGGGCCAAAAACATTCAGTACTTC CASSLSPKQWAKNIQYF
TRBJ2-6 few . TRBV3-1 TGTGCCAGCAGCCCGAGTGGACAGATCCCTGGGGCCAACGTCCTGACTTTC CASSPSGQIPGANVLTF
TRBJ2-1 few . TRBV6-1 TGTGCCAGCAGTGAATTTGTAGGGGATGAGCAGTTCTTC CASSEFVGDEQFF
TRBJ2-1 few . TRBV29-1 TGCAGCGTTGATTTCGGGGGCGGGGACAATGAGCAGTTCTTC CSVDFGGGDNEQFF
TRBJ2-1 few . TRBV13 TGTGCCAGCAGCCCATCGGGTCTCATGGGTGAGCAGTTCTTC CASSPSGLMGEQFF
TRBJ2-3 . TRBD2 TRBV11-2 TGTGCCAGCAGCTTAGAATTCCGCGGGGGGCGCACAGATACGCAGTATTTT CASSLEFRGGRTDTQYF
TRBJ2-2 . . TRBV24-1 TGTGCCACCAGTGATTTGTCGGGCACCGGGGAGCTGTTTTTT CATSDLSGTGELFF
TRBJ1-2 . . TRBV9 TGTGCCAGCAGCGTAGATCCGGGGACCTTCTATGGCTACACCTTC CASSVDPGTFYGYTF
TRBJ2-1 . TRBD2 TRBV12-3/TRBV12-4 TGTGCCAGCAGGGGACTAGCGGGGGGGCGGTCCTACAATGAGCAGTTCTTC CASRGLAGGRSYNEQFF
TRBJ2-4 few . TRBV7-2 TGTGCCAGCAGCCCCATGGGGGCCAAAAACATTCAGTACTTC CASSPMGAKNIQYF
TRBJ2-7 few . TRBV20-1 TGCAGTGCTAGAGATCCCCTCGGAGGGAGCTCCTACGAGCAGTACTTC CSARDPLGGSSYEQYF
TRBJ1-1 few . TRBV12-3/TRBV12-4 TGTGCCAGCAGTTGGGTAGATTCGGCTGAAGCTTTCTTT CASSWVDSAEAFF